The 18 T cell receptor beta chains below were found in one sample sequenced in a study of immune characterization of retroperitoneal liposarcoma. TCRdb re-analysed the PCR reads in MiXCR, keeping a single row per CDR3 protein. The sample lists approximately 9,600 distinct CDR3 sequences, under 35% occurring once. The sample comprised tumor tissue. These receptors were collected from a male donor with retroperitoneal liposarcoma.

A note on this clonotype: Here the CDR3 omits its conserved ending phenylalanine or tryptophan, so a read error is the likely source. This sequence joins TRBV12-3 or TRBV12-4 and TRBJ2-5, with D possibly TRBD1 on 7 matching bases. The J call may not be correct, given that the DNA end is closer to TRBJ2-7. The CDR3 has 16 amino acids. In DNA, the CDR3 is TGTGCCAGCAGGCCGGGAAAGGCAGGGGGGTGGTTCGAGCAGTACTCA. Protein product: CASRPGKAGGWFEQYS.

Only a few counts were recorded for this clonotype. The rearrangement uses TRBV7-2 and TRBJ2-3; TRBD2 matches at 10 bases. In germline, CDR1 is SGHTA, CDR2 FQGNSA. The CDR3 totals 16 residues. V trimming: 0 bases; J trimming: 4 bases; junction bases outside the gene matches: 4. CDR3 in DNA: TGTGCCAGCAGCTTAGCCCCAGCGGGGGGGCCAGATACGCAGTATTTT. It translates to CASSLAPAGGPDTQYF.

This clonotype was found a few times. The chain links TRBV6-1 to TRBJ2-3, with 8 nucleotides matching TRBD2. The CDR3 has 15 amino acids. After removal of 6 bases from V and 4 bases from J, the junction contained 9 bases not matched to a gene. In germline, CDR1 is MNHNS, CDR2 SASEGT. In DNA form, the CDR3 reads TGTGCCAGCAGGGAGCAAGCGGGAGCCGCAGATACGCAGTATTTT. This translates into CASREQAGAADTQYF.

The J gene is TRBJ1-5, the V gene TRBV14, with D perhaps TRBD1 (5 bases). V lost 3 bases and J lost 9, with 12 bases in between. The germline V gene encodes CDR1 SGHDN and CDR2 FVKESK. This CDR3 comprises 13 residues. CDR3 loop: CASSQGRGRPQHF. CDR3 nucleotides: TGTGCCAGCAGCCAGGGGAGGGGTAGGCCCCAGCATTTT.

There are many counts of this clonotype. The gene calls are TRBV6-1 and TRBJ2-2, with no clear D. Germline CDR1 and CDR2: MNHNS and SASEGT. The CDR3 covers 16 residues. V was clipped by 2 bases and J by 0 bases, with 10 bases between them. Here the CDR3 DNA reads TGTGCCAGCAGTGAACAGATAGGGTCGAACACCGGGGAGCTGTTTTTT. It codes for CASSEQIGSNTGELFF.

In its sample, this clonotype is medium-sized. The chain recombines TRBV7-9 with TRBJ2-1; TRBD2 agrees at 10 bases. CDR1 is SEHNR, CDR2 FQNEAQ, per germline (reference sequence). V lost 5 bases and J lost 4; bases outside the gene matches: 14. The CDR3 extends over 18 amino acids. The CDR3 loop reads CASSGTSDDRGGYNEQFF. DNA of the CDR3: TGTGCCAGCAGCGGGACTAGCGACGATAGAGGGGGATACAATGAGCAGTTCTTC.

This clonotype is medium-sized in the sample. This chain links TRBV11-3 with TRBJ2-1; D not certain. Between the trimmed V and J ends, which lost 5 bases and 7 bases, there was a span of 12 bases. CDR1 and CDR2 from the germline V gene are SGHNT and YENEEA. This CDR3 region has 13 residues. The DNA of the CDR3 is TGTGCCAGCAGCCCAACTGTCAGGAATGAGCAGTTCTTC. Translating gives CASSPTVRNEQFF.

This clonotype appeared many times. This chain joins TRBV12-5 and TRBJ2-5; no firm D call. From germline, CDR1 is LGHNT and CDR2 FRNRAP. The CDR3 contains 14 residues. Trimming stripped 1 base from V and 2 bases from J, with 8 bases between. The CDR3 here is CASGLGTAQETQYF. CDR3 DNA: TGTGCTAGTGGTTTGGGAACAGCTCAAGAGACCCAGTACTTC.

This clonotype was found many times. This chain connects TRBV6-1 to TRBJ2-5; the match to TRBD2 covers 12 bases. Germline loops: CDR1 MNHNS, CDR2 SASEGT. The length of the CDR3 is 16 residues. The trim removed 6 bases at V and 1 base at J, leaving 6 bases unmatched. Here the CDR3 reads CASSSGLAGFQETQYF. CDR3 sequence (DNA): TGTGCCAGCAGCTCCGGACTAGCGGGGTTCCAAGAGACCCAGTACTTC.

The chain couples TRBV12-3 or TRBV12-4 to TRBJ1-2; D is unclear. Deletions cut 8 bases from V and 8 bases from J, with 15 bases between. CDR3 length: 12 residues. CDR3 amino acids: CASGLIVEGYTF. CDR3 sequence (DNA): TGTGCCAGCGGTCTAATCGTGGAGGGCTACACCTTC.

By share, this clonotype counts as medium-sized. V is TRBV12-3 or TRBV12-4 and J is TRBJ2-1; tentative D call: TRBD2 (5 bases). CDR3 length: 18 amino acids. V was shortened by 7 bases and J by 0 bases, with 22 bases between the two germline ends. DNA for the CDR3: TGTGCCAGCACCTTCCGGACCCGAGGGATTAGCTCCTACAATGAGCAGTTCTTC. It is translated as CASTFRTRGISSYNEQFF.

The genes are TRBV6-6 and TRBJ1-5, with D unclear. Germline CDR1 reads MNHNY; CDR2 reads SVGAGI (reference sequence). This CDR3 region has 16 residues. The V gene lost 0 bases and the J gene lost 4 bases, with 13 bases spanning the gap. In nucleotides, the CDR3 is TGTGCCAGCAGTTACTCTCTCCCCGTAGGGAATCAGCCCCAGCATTTT. The encoded protein is CASSYSLPVGNQPQHF.

The chain has TRBV6-1 and TRBJ2-1; D not resolved. The end of the DNA is better explained by TRBJ2-7, so the J call may be wrong. The CDR3 is 14 residues long. Germline values: CDR1 MNHNS, CDR2 SASEGT. CDR3 in amino acids: CASETSEPPYEQYF. The CDR3 DNA reads as TGTGCCAGCGAAACCTCGGAGCCTCCCTACGAGCAGTACTTC.

This clonotype is medium-sized (0.01 to 0.1%) within its sample. The CDR3 coding sequence is TGTGCCAGCATTCCGGGGGGTGCGGTCAATGAGCAGTACTTC. Amino acids: CASIPGGAVNEQYF. This chain uses TRBV6-1 with TRBJ2-1; TRBD2 agrees at 7 bases. The end of the DNA fits TRBJ2-7 better, so the J call may be wrong. The CDR3 has 14 amino acids. Germline V gives CDR1 MNHNS, CDR2 SASEGT.

The chain joins TRBV11-2 to TRBJ2-1, with 11 bases identical to TRBD2. Gene TRBJ2-7 matches the end of the DNA better, so the J call may be wrong. Germline V lookup: CDR1 SGHAT, CDR2 FQNNGV. The CDR3 is 15 amino acids. The CDR3 DNA follows: TGTGCCAGCAGCGCATCTAGCGGGAGGACGGTTGAGCAGTACTTC. Translation: CASSASSGRTVEQYF.

The sample holds one count of this clonotype. V is TRBV6-8 and J is TRBJ2-5, with unresolved D. Trimming stripped 6 bases from V and 1 base from J, with 21 bases between. This CDR3 contains 17 residues. Germline V gene sequence: CDR1 MNHGY, CDR2 SAAAGT. CDR3 amino acids: CASSVLSFTGRQETQYF. The CDR3 nucleotides are TGTGCCAGCAGCGTACTCTCATTCACCGGACGCCAAGAGACCCAGTACTTC.

This clonotype was counted ten times or more. The chain carries TRBV12-3 or TRBV12-4 and TRBJ2-1, with 7 bases lining up with TRBD2. The CDR3 totals 14 residues. Trimming cost V 7 bases and J 13 bases; bases outside gene matches: 16. Written as DNA, the CDR3 is TGTGCCAGCACTAGTAGCGGGCAAGGAGAGACCCAGTTCTTC. Amino acid sequence: CASTSSGQGETQFF.

This clonotype was counted between two and nine times. The genes are TRBV24-1 and TRBJ2-5, with unresolved D. The DNA matches TRBJ2-1 better at its end, which makes the J call doubtful. Germline V gene lookup returns CDR1 KGHDR and CDR2 SFDVKD. CDR3 length: 13 amino acids. The CDR3 reads CATSDLDKETQFF. The CDR3 nucleotides read TGTGCCACCAGTGATTTAGATAAAGAGACCCAGTTCTTC.